One sample yielded the 7 T cell receptor beta chains listed below, sequenced in a study of cytomegalovirus exposure and HLA in healthy donors. Primers included in the PCR were 60 Vbeta and 13 Jbeta primers. Produced via immunoSEQ multiplex PCR; TCRdb's table is partial and in-frame only. The top ten clones hold about a fifth of a sample with 25,000 to 40,000 clones, about 63% of them seen once. Sequenced material: PBMCs. Receptors were obtained from a man aged 50-60 years in good health and CMV-seropositive.

This chain links TRBV15 with TRBJ2-5; 9 bases match TRBD2. Germline-derived CDR1 and CDR2 are LNHNV and YYDKDF (reference sequence). The CDR3 runs to 15 residues. V was pared by 1 base and J by 5 bases, with 5 bases of the junction left unmatched. The CDR3 reads CATSRGGLAMETQYF. CDR3 nucleotides: TGTGCCACCAGCAGAGGAGGACTAGCGATGGAGACCCAGTACTTC.

This clone was seen just once. The chain joins TRBV7-2 to TRBJ1-5; D is possibly TRBD1 (6 bases). Germline CDR1 reads SGHTA; CDR2 reads FQGNSA. CDR3 length: 16 residues. V lost 2 bases and J lost 1, with 12 bases in between. The CDR3 loop is CASSLSGVLSNQPQHF. The CDR3 DNA reads as TGTGCCAGCAGCTTATCAGGGGTTTTAAGCAATCAGCCCCAGCATTTT.

The chain has TRBV29-1 and TRBJ2-7; 7 bases match TRBD1. Germline lookup yields CDR1 SQVTM and CDR2 ANQGSEA. The CDR3 loop spans 13 amino acids. V shed 5 bases and J 1 base; nucleotides not matched to a gene: 5. CDR3 loop: CSVSKGQSYEQYF. The CDR3 DNA is TGCAGCGTTTCCAAGGGACAGTCCTACGAGCAGTACTTC.

V and J are TRBV15 and TRBJ2-7, with 7 bases identical to TRBD1. This CDR3 has 19 amino acids. V lost 5 bases and J lost 0; bases outside the gene matches: 19. Per germline, CDR1 LNHNV and CDR2 YYDKDF (reference sequence). The CDR3 coding sequence is TGTGCCACCAGCCGCACCGGAAGGGAAGGGACAGAGACCTCCTACGAGCAGTACTTC. This translates into CATSRTGREGTETSYEQYF.

The J gene is TRBJ2-1, the V gene TRBV30; 10 nucleotides align to TRBD1. The CDR3 consists of 13 residues. CDR1 and CDR2 from the germline V gene are GTSNPN and SVGIG (reference sequence). Germline trimming cut 4 bases from V and 9 bases from J; bases unmatched to any gene: 6. The CDR3 here is CAWKGQGRGEQFF. The CDR3 DNA reads TGTGCCTGGAAGGGACAGGGGCGAGGTGAGCAGTTCTTC.

As regards this clone: A junction end diverges from the germline sequence, so it may reflect a read error. The J gene is TRBJ1-3, the V gene TRBV28; a possible D gene is TRBD1 (6 bases). Germline assignment: CDR1 MDHEN and CDR2 SYDVKM. The CDR3 runs 15 residues. The CDR3 spells CATSKPGDSGNTIYF. Here the CDR3 DNA reads TGTGCCACCAGTAAGCCAGGGGACTCTGGAAACACCATATATTTT.

The chain joins TRBV5-4 to TRBJ2-6, with TRBD2 as a possible D gene (6 bases). Germline CDR1 is SGHNT and CDR2 is YYREEE (reference sequence). Trimming took 4 bases from V and 2 from J, leaving 10 bases between them. The CDR3 has 15 amino acids. The CDR3 spells CASSPREPGANVLTF. CDR3 coding DNA: TGTGCCAGCAGCCCTCGGGAGCCTGGGGCCAACGTCCTGACTTTC.